Each of the 14 T cell receptor beta chains below was sequenced from the same sample in a study of cytomegalovirus exposure and HLA in healthy donors. 60 Vbeta and 13 Jbeta primers were used in PCR. Generated by immunoSEQ multiplex PCR, the TCRdb table keeps only in-frame clones and is missing some. Of 140,000 to 150,000 clones in the sample, 60% to 85% were seen once. The source material was PBMCs. The origin of the receptors is a man under 40 in good health and CMV-seronegative.

Only a few counts were recorded for this clone. V usage is TRBV11-2 and J usage is TRBJ2-7; a weak D match, TRBD2 (6 bases). The germline V and J ends were trimmed by 2 bases and 6 bases, with 17 bases remaining between them. This CDR3 is built from 15 residues. Looked up from germline, CDR1 is SGHAT and CDR2 is FQNNGV. In DNA form, the CDR3 reads TGTGCCAGCAGCTTAATGTCAGGGCTCGGGAGCGAGCAGTACTTC. Protein sequence: CASSLMSGLGSEQYF.

This chain connects TRBV19 to TRBJ1-2, with TRBD1 identical over 7 bases. The J segment lost 1 base and the V segment lost 6 bases, leaving 2 bases of the junction unmatched. The CDR3 covers 13 residues. Germline V gene sequence: CDR1 LNHDA, CDR2 SQIVND (reference sequence). Written as DNA, the CDR3 is TGTGCCAGTAGGGACAGGTATAACTATGGCTACACCTTC. Its translation: CASRDRYNYGYTF.

The J gene is TRBJ2-1, the V gene TRBV30; 8 bases match TRBD2. Unmatched junction bases numbered 2, after V lost 2 bases and J lost 2 bases. This CDR3 region has 14 residues. In germline, CDR1 is GTSNPN, CDR2 SVGIG (reference sequence). DNA of the CDR3: TGTGCCTGGAGTCCCGGGAGGGCCTACAATGAGCAGTTCTTC. This translates into CAWSPGRAYNEQFF.

This clone was detected only once. The chain joins TRBV27 to TRBJ2-7, with D possibly being TRBD1 (5 bases). Germline CDR1 MNHEY, CDR2 SMNVEV (reference sequence). V lost 6 bases to trimming and J lost 0 bases, with 9 bases between them. CDR3 length: 13 residues. The CDR3 region is CASRIDSSYEQYF. CDR3 coding DNA: TGTGCCAGCAGGATTGACAGCTCCTACGAGCAGTACTTC.

V and J are TRBV7-9 and TRBJ1-1; 7 nucleotides line up with TRBD1. The CDR3 is 14 amino acids. V trimming: 3 bases; J trimming: 3 bases; junction bases outside the gene matches: 4. The V gene's germline CDR1 is SEHNR and CDR2 FQNEAQ (reference sequence). CDR3: CASSFTRGDTEAFF. Written as DNA, the CDR3 is TGTGCCAGCAGCTTTACCAGGGGGGACACTGAAGCTTTCTTT.

There are a few counts of this clone. The chain carries TRBV7-9 and TRBJ2-3; D call uncertain. CDR3 length: 17 residues. V was clipped by 5 bases and J by 0 bases, with 18 bases between them. From germline, CDR1 is SEHNR and CDR2 FQNEAQ (reference sequence). CDR3 coding DNA: TGTGCCAGCAGCCCAATCCCTGGCATCTCTAGCACAGATACGCAGTATTTT. It encodes CASSPIPGISSTDTQYF.

The chain joins TRBV5-1 to TRBJ1-2; 7 bases map to TRBD1. This CDR3 has 14 residues. J was trimmed by 4 bases and V by 4 bases; bases with no gene match: 7. The germline V gene encodes CDR1 SGHRS and CDR2 YFSETQ. The CDR3 DNA sequence: TGCGCCAGCAGCCCGGGACAGACCATCTATGGCTACACCTTC. Translating it yields CASSPGQTIYGYTF.

In its sample, this clone was seen once. J is TRBJ2-7 and V is TRBV5-4, with 7 bases fitting TRBD1. Per the germline V gene, CDR1 is SGHNT and CDR2 is YYREEE (reference sequence). The CDR3 is made up of 14 amino acids. V dropped 7 bases and J dropped 7; count of bases not matched to a gene: 14. CDR3 sequence reads: CASGEDRSTEEQYF. The CDR3 bases are TGTGCCAGCGGCGAGGACAGGTCCACCGAGGAGCAGTACTTC.

About this clone itself: Compared with germline, one end of the junction differs, possibly owing to a read error. This chain uses TRBV28 with TRBJ1-1; no clear D. This CDR3 is 13 amino acids long. Germline V lookup: CDR1 MDHEN, CDR2 SYDVKM. The CDR3 DNA reads as TGTGCCAGCGAGGGCGGTTCGGTACTTGAAGTTTTCTTT. Residues: CASEGGSVLEVFF.

CDR3 residues: CASLNLRGRTEAFF. CDR3 nucleotide sequence: TGTGCCAGCCTGAACCTTAGGGGGAGAACTGAAGCTTTCTTT. The chain recombines TRBV2 with TRBJ1-1; tentative D call: TRBD1 (6 bases). The V gene's germline CDR1 is SNHLY and CDR2 FYNNEI. With 8 bases removed from V and 5 bases from J, the gap between germline ends came to 18 bases. There are 14 residues in the CDR3.

The J gene is TRBJ2-7, the V gene TRBV7-3; weak D call: TRBD2 (5 bases). Germline V gene sequence: CDR1 SGHTA, CDR2 FQGTGA. V dropped 3 bases and J dropped 3 bases, with 9 bases sitting between them. The CDR3 extends over 13 amino acids. In DNA form, the CDR3 reads TGTGCCAGCAGCTTGCAAGAGGGCTACGAGCAGTACTTC. Translation: CASSLQEGYEQYF.

The CDR3 reads CASSVGFSVGNEQFF. CDR3 DNA sequence: TGTGCCAGCAGCGTAGGGTTTAGCGTCGGCAATGAGCAGTTCTTC. The genes are TRBV9 and TRBJ2-1, with D possibly matching TRBD2 (5 bases). Germline V CDR1 and CDR2: SGDLS, YYNGEE. The CDR3 is made up of 15 amino acids. Between the trimmed V and J ends, which lost 0 bases and 6 bases, there was a span of 13 bases.

The rearrangement joins TRBV7-2 to TRBJ1-5, with a possible D match to TRBD1 (6 bases). The CDR3 runs to 15 residues. V was pared by 5 bases and J by 0 bases, with 11 bases between. Germline V gene lookup returns CDR1 SGHTA and CDR2 FQGNSA. DNA of the CDR3: TGTGCCAGCAGCCCGGACAGTTCTAGCAATCAGCCCCAGCATTTT. Protein: CASSPDSSSNQPQHF.

In DNA form, the CDR3 reads TGTGCCAGCTCACCTCAGAACACCGGGGAGCTGTTTTTT. This translates into CASSPQNTGELFF. V gene TRBV18 combines with J gene TRBJ2-2; D gene uncertain. V shed 3 bases and J shed 1 base, with 3 bases lying between them. Per the germline V gene, CDR1 is KGHSH and CDR2 is LQKENI. The CDR3 spans 13 residues.